The rows below give T cell receptor beta chains drawn from one sample of a study of cytomegalovirus exposure and HLA in healthy donors. Assay used: immunoSEQ multiplex PCR; TCRdb lists only in-frame clones, some missing. The sample has fewer than 180,000 clones, more than 65% seen once; the top ten hold around 6.6%. Sequenced: PBMCs. The receptors here all came from a man between 45 and 60 years old in good health and CMV-seropositive. CDR3s include the opening cysteine and the closing phenylalanine or tryptophan. D genes are given only for firm matches. Clone size is shown for a subset of rows, as once, few, many or a class of expanded clone.

D: -
size: -
J: TRBJ1-5
V: TRBV19
CDR3: CASSPGHGNQPQHF
DNA: TGTGCCAGTAGCCCGGGACACGGCAATCAGCCCCAGCATTTT

D: TRBD1
size: -
J: TRBJ2-7
V: TRBV28
CDR3: CASSPTGEWSYEQYF
DNA: TGTGCCAGCAGTCCGACAGGGGAGTGGTCCTACGAGCAGTACTTC

D: -
size: -
J: TRBJ1-4
V: TRBV5-1
CDR3: CASSLGQNEKLFF
DNA: TGCGCCAGCAGCTTGGGGCAGAATGAAAAACTGTTTTTT

D: -
size: -
J: TRBJ2-7
V: TRBV5-4
CDR3: CASSLSVSSYEQYF
DNA: TGTGCCAGCAGCTTGAGCGTAAGCTCCTACGAGCAGTACTTC

D: -
size: -
J: TRBJ2-2
V: TRBV7-9
CDR3: CASSLDTGGELFF
DNA: TGTGCCAGCAGCTTAGACACGGGCGGGGAGCTGTTTTTT

D: TRBD1
size: once
J: TRBJ2-1
V: TRBV10-3
CDR3: CATGPGQGYNEQFF
DNA: TGTGCCACCGGCCCGGGACAGGGATACAATGAGCAGTTCTTC

D: TRBD1
size: -
J: TRBJ1-5
V: TRBV5-6
CDR3: CATGGRKVVGANQPQHF
DNA: TGTGCCACAGGGGGTCGTAAGGTTGTTGGGGCCAATCAGCCCCAGCATTTT

D: -
size: -
J: TRBJ1-1
V: TRBV23-1
CDR3: CASSPPPPTARRVSEAFF
DNA: TGCGCCAGCAGTCCCCCACCCCCAACGGCGCGCAGGGTAAGTGAAGCTTTCTTT

D: TRBD1
size: -
J: TRBJ1-2
V: TRBV10-3
CDR3: CAISTGGGNYGYTF
DNA: TGTGCCATCAGTACAGGGGGAGGAAACTATGGCTACACCTTC

D: TRBD1
size: -
J: TRBJ2-5
V: TRBV10-1
CDR3: CASSPGTGDQETQYF
DNA: TGCGCCAGCAGCCCCGGGACAGGGGACCAAGAGACCCAGTACTTC

D: TRBD2
size: few
J: TRBJ2-1
V: TRBV29-1
CDR3: CSAPLAEIYNEQFF
DNA: TGCAGCGCTCCTCTAGCGGAGATTTACAATGAGCAGTTCTTC

D: -
size: -
J: TRBJ1-1
V: TRBV10-2
CDR3: CASRRQENTEAFF
DNA: TGCGCCAGCAGAAGACAGGAGAACACTGAAGCTTTCTTT

D: TRBD1
size: once
J: TRBJ2-7
V: TRBV6-1
CDR3: CASSDDRGGHEQYF
DNA: TGTGCCAGCAGTGATGACAGGGGAGGACACGAGCAGTACTTC

D: -
size: -
J: TRBJ1-3
V: TRBV5-1
CDR3: CASSPTDSGNTIYF
DNA: TGCGCCAGCAGCCCGACAGATTCTGGAAACACCATATATTTT

D: TRBD2
size: -
J: TRBJ2-3
V: TRBV7-2
CDR3: CASSLARRLRERGTDTQYF
DNA: TGTGCCAGCAGCTTAGCTCGCAGGTTGCGGGAGCGAGGCACAGATACGCAGTATTTT

D: -
size: many
J: TRBJ1-1
V: TRBV5-4
CDR3: CASSSRDRVTEAFF
DNA: TGTGCCAGCAGTTCCAGGGATCGCGTCACTGAAGCTTTCTTT

D: TRBD1
size: -
J: TRBJ1-1
V: TRBV10-3
CDR3: CAISESGQLEAFF
DNA: TGTGCCATCAGTGAGTCGGGACAGCTTGAAGCTTTCTTT

D: -
size: -
J: TRBJ2-1
V: TRBV18
CDR3: CASSLQDSSYNEQFF
DNA: TGTGCCAGCTCATTACAGGACAGCTCCTACAATGAGCAGTTCTTC

D: TRBD2
size: -
J: TRBJ2-1
V: TRBV7-9
CDR3: CASRPLQRGGLF
DNA: TGTGCCAGCAGGCCCTTACAGCGGGGCGGGCTCTTC

D: -
size: -
J: TRBJ2-6
V: TRBV28
CDR3: CASSSWYSGANVLTF
DNA: TGTGCCAGCAGTTCATGGTACTCTGGGGCCAACGTCCTGACTTTC

D: -
size: once
J: TRBJ1-3
V: TRBV5-4
CDR3: CASSLGGVSGNTIYF
DNA: TGTGCCAGCAGCTTGGGGGGCGTCTCTGGAAACACCATATATTTT

D: -
size: -
J: TRBJ1-2
V: TRBV7-2
CDR3: CASSLTPGRPYDYGYTF
DNA: TGTGCCAGCAGCCTAACCCCGGGAAGACCATATGACTATGGCTACACCTTC

D: -
size: -
J: TRBJ2-2
V: TRBV9
CDR3: CAGSVDLSTGELFF
DNA: TGTGCCGGCAGCGTAGACCTAAGCACCGGGGAGCTGTTTTTT

D: TRBD1
size: -
J: TRBJ1-2
V: TRBV5-1
CDR3: CASSSGTGAESYTF
DNA: TGCGCCAGCAGCTCCGGGACAGGGGCCGAAAGCTACACCTTC

D: -
size: once
J: TRBJ1-5
V: TRBV4-1
CDR3: CASSQADGNNQPQHF
DNA: TGCGCCAGCAGCCAAGCGGACGGGAACAATCAGCCCCAGCATTTT

D: -
size: -
J: TRBJ1-4
V: TRBV6-1
CDR3: CASSRTGTTNEKLFF
DNA: TGTGCCAGCAGTCGTACAGGGACAACTAATGAAAAACTGTTTTTT

D: -
size: few
J: TRBJ2-2
V: TRBV18
CDR3: CASSPRATGISGELFF
DNA: TGTGCCAGCTCACCACGGGCCACAGGGATTTCCGGGGAGCTGTTTTTT

D: TRBD1
size: -
J: TRBJ2-7
V: TRBV5-1
CDR3: CASSFMQGATYEQYF
DNA: TGCGCCAGCAGCTTTATGCAGGGGGCCACCTACGAGCAGTACTTC

D: -
size: -
J: TRBJ1-6
V: TRBV5-1
CDR3: CASSFSGSYYNSPLHF
DNA: TGCGCCAGCAGCTTTTCAGGGTCTTACTATAATTCACCCCTCCACTTT

D: TRBD2
size: -
J: TRBJ2-3
V: TRBV5-4
CDR3: CASIAGGGTDTQYF
DNA: TGTGCCAGCATAGCGGGAGGTGGCACAGATACGCAGTATTTT

D: TRBD1
size: -
J: TRBJ2-3
V: TRBV28
CDR3: CASSPSGTGVNTQYF
DNA: TGTGCCAGCAGTCCCTCCGGGACAGGAGTAAATACGCAGTATTTT

D: TRBD1
size: once
J: TRBJ2-2
V: TRBV5-1
CDR3: CASRRDSNTGELFF
DNA: TGCGCCAGCAGAAGGGACAGCAACACCGGGGAGCTGTTTTTT

D: TRBD2
size: -
J: TRBJ2-7
V: TRBV6-1
CDR3: CASSKAGTSVYEQYF
DNA: TGTGCCAGCAGTAAGGCCGGGACTAGCGTCTACGAGCAGTACTTC

D: -
size: few
J: TRBJ2-7
V: TRBV29-1
CDR3: CSVGQDLYYEQYF
DNA: TGCAGCGTTGGCCAGGACTTATACTACGAGCAGTACTTC

D: -
size: -
J: TRBJ1-1
V: TRBV5-1
CDR3: CASSESGQTIFTEAFF
DNA: TGCGCCAGCAGCGAAAGCGGGCAGACAATTTTCACTGAAGCTTTCTTT

D: TRBD2
size: -
J: TRBJ2-3
V: TRBV12-5
CDR3: CASGLGLAGGAAYF
DNA: TGTGCTAGTGGTTTGGGACTAGCGGGAGGGGCGGCGTATTTT

D: -
size: -
J: TRBJ1-5
V: TRBV6-6
CDR3: CASRRQRNSNQPQHF
DNA: TGTGCCAGCAGGCGACAGAGGAATAGCAATCAGCCCCAGCATTTT

D: TRBD2
size: once
J: TRBJ2-7
V: TRBV2
CDR3: CASRGLTSGFYEQYF
DNA: TGTGCCAGCAGAGGTCTGACTAGCGGGTTCTACGAGCAGTACTTC

D: TRBD2
size: -
J: TRBJ2-1
V: TRBV27
CDR3: CASSFGTRLGEQFF
DNA: TGTGCCAGCAGTTTCGGGACTAGGCTCGGGGAGCAGTTCTTC

D: -
size: few
J: TRBJ2-1
V: TRBV10-3
CDR3: CAISESASESSYNEQFF
DNA: TGTGCCATCAGTGAGTCGGCTAGCGAAAGCTCCTACAATGAGCAGTTCTTC

D: TRBD2
size: -
J: TRBJ2-4
V: TRBV2
CDR3: CASTAGTSGGGIQYF
DNA: TGTGCCAGCACCGCCGGGACTAGCGGGGGGGGCATTCAGTACTTC

D: -
size: -
J: TRBJ2-5
V: TRBV6-5
CDR3: CASSYSSRAETQYF
DNA: TGTGCCAGCAGTTACTCGTCCAGGGCGGAGACCCAGTACTTC

D: TRBD2
size: once
J: TRBJ2-1
V: TRBV11-3
CDR3: CASSLSGLADNEQFF
DNA: TGTGCCAGCAGCTTATCAGGGCTAGCGGACAATGAGCAGTTCTTC

D: -
size: -
J: TRBJ1-1
V: TRBV6-1
CDR3: CASSDLGGRGTEAFF
DNA: TGTGCCAGCAGTGATTTGGGGGGGCGCGGTACTGAAGCTTTCTTT

D: -
size: -
J: TRBJ2-3
V: TRBV27
CDR3: CASSLFAPPAGAGDTQYF
DNA: TGTGCCAGCAGTTTATTTGCCCCCCCGGCAGGGGCGGGAGATACGCAGTATTTT

D: -
size: -
J: TRBJ2-5
V: TRBV10-1
CDR3: CASSESGVAELQETQYF
DNA: TGCGCCAGCAGTGAGTCTGGAGTAGCGGAGCTCCAAGAGACCCAGTACTTC

D: -
size: -
J: TRBJ1-5
V: TRBV30
CDR3: CAWTGGNQPQHF
DNA: TGTGCCTGGACAGGGGGCAATCAGCCCCAGCATTTT

D: TRBD2
size: -
J: TRBJ2-5
V: TRBV5-1
CDR3: CASRLAGGGETQYF
DNA: TGCGCCAGCAGACTAGCGGGAGGGGGAGAGACCCAGTACTTC

D: TRBD1
size: once
J: TRBJ1-2
V: TRBV14
CDR3: CASSQTGDGYTF
DNA: TGTGCCAGCAGCCAAACAGGGGATGGCTACACCTTC

D: -
size: -
J: TRBJ2-7
V: TRBV5-1
CDR3: CASSLGLLGAEQYF
DNA: TGCGCCAGCAGCTTGGGCCTTCTAGGGGCCGAGCAGTACTTC

D: -
size: -
J: TRBJ2-2
V: TRBV9
CDR3: CASSVSVRDGTTGELFF
DNA: TGTGCCAGCAGCGTAAGTGTGCGGGACGGAACCACCGGGGAGCTGTTTTTT

D: -
size: -
J: TRBJ2-3
V: TRBV5-4
CDR3: CASSVAGTDTQYF
DNA: TGTGCCAGCAGCGTAGCGGGCACAGATACGCAGTATTTT

D: TRBD1
size: -
J: TRBJ2-5
V: TRBV5-1
CDR3: CASKGQGSSETQYF
DNA: TGCGCCAGCAAGGGACAGGGGTCATCGGAGACCCAGTACTTC

D: -
size: -
J: TRBJ1-1
V: TRBV29-1
CDR3: CSVDLGGRMTEAFF
DNA: TGCAGCGTTGACCTTGGAGGGCGGATGACTGAAGCTTTCTTT

D: -
size: once
J: TRBJ2-7
V: TRBV7-2
CDR3: CASSPQGSSYEQYF
DNA: TGTGCCAGCAGCCCCCAGGGGAGCTCCTACGAGCAGTACTTC

D: TRBD2
size: -
J: TRBJ2-3
V: TRBV12-5
CDR3: CASGLPGGGTDTQYF
DNA: TGTGCTAGTGGTTTGCCGGGAGGAGGAACAGATACGCAGTATTTT

D: TRBD1
size: -
J: TRBJ2-3
V: TRBV5-1
CDR3: CASSSGDRVTDTQYF
DNA: TGCGCCAGCAGCTCTGGGGACAGGGTAACAGATACGCAGTATTTT